These T cell receptor beta chains were read from a single sample in a study of blood T cell repertoires in COVID-19. Some clones are missing from TCRdb's copy, which holds only in-frame ones; the method was immunoSEQ multiplex PCR. The table has under 200,000 clones, roughly 83% seen once. Sequenced sample: PBMCs or T cells enriched from blood (not recorded which). These receptors were obtained from a man aged 35-49 years with acute COVID-19. The CDR3 runs from the conserved cysteine through the conserved F or W. The order of the fields is V gene, J gene, clone size, D gene, CDR3 protein, CDR3 DNA. A D gene is named only where the DNA matches it firmly. Some rows mark clone size as missing; the rest say once, few, many or name a class of expanded clone.

V gene: TRBV6-5; J gene: TRBJ2-7; clone size: -; D gene: -; CDR3 protein: CASRLRTVYEQYF; CDR3 DNA: TGTGCCAGCAGATTAAGGACAGTCTACGAGCAGTACTTC
V gene: TRBV7-2; J gene: TRBJ1-2; clone size: -; D gene: -; CDR3 protein: CASSFRITQGYTF; CDR3 DNA: TGTGCCAGCAGCTTCCGAATAACGCAGGGCTACACCTTC
V gene: TRBV6-1; J gene: TRBJ2-6; clone size: many; D gene: -; CDR3 protein: CASSELSGANVLTF; CDR3 DNA: TGTGCCAGCAGTGAACTTTCTGGGGCCAACGTCCTGACTTTC
V gene: TRBV25-1; J gene: TRBJ1-6; clone size: -; D gene: TRBD1; CDR3 protein: CASSPGQGRSPLHF; CDR3 DNA: TGTGCCAGCAGCCCCGGACAGGGACGGTCACCCCTCCACTTT
V gene: TRBV29-1; J gene: TRBJ1-2; clone size: -; D gene: -; CDR3 protein: CSVVPRGESYGYTF; CDR3 DNA: TGCAGCGTTGTTCCTCGCGGAGAGAGCTATGGCTACACCTTC
V gene: TRBV4-1; J gene: TRBJ2-4; clone size: -; D gene: -; CDR3 protein: CASSPEGGEGKNIQYF; CDR3 DNA: TGCGCCAGCAGCCCCGAAGGGGGAGAGGGCAAAAACATTCAGTACTTC
V gene: TRBV27; J gene: TRBJ1-5; clone size: -; D gene: TRBD1; CDR3 protein: CASSPSLAGGGGNQPQHF; CDR3 DNA: TGTGCCAGCAGTCCCTCCCTCGCAGGGGGCGGCGGCAATCAGCCCCAGCATTTT
V gene: TRBV28; J gene: TRBJ2-7; clone size: -; D gene: TRBD1; CDR3 protein: CASSPGLTGGSYEQYF; CDR3 DNA: TGTGCCAGCAGTCCCGGCCTAACAGGGGGATCCTACGAGCAGTACTTC
V gene: TRBV7-2; J gene: TRBJ1-1; clone size: -; D gene: -; CDR3 protein: CASSAQNRQSEAFF; CDR3 DNA: TGTGCCAGCAGCGCACAAAATAGACAGTCTGAAGCTTTCTTT
V gene: TRBV27; J gene: TRBJ2-3; clone size: -; D gene: TRBD1; CDR3 protein: CASTRDRGGDTQYF; CDR3 DNA: TGTGCCTCCACGAGGGACAGGGGTGGAGATACGCAGTATTTT
V gene: TRBV15; J gene: TRBJ2-7; clone size: once; D gene: -; CDR3 protein: CATSRDRRQVYEQYF; CDR3 DNA: TGTGCCACCAGCAGAGATCGGCGACAAGTCTACGAGCAGTACTTC